Presented here are 21 T cell receptor beta chains from one specimen sequenced in a study of cytomegalovirus exposure and HLA in healthy donors. PCR primers comprised 60 Vbeta and 13 Jbeta primers. TCRdb's table, derived via immunoSEQ multiplex PCR, lists solely in-frame clones and lacks some. The data show 180,000 or so clones, about three quarters seen once. Input material: PBMCs. Every receptor here comes from a man aged 50 to 60 in good health and CMV-seropositive.

The chain joins TRBV5-1 to TRBJ1-4, with 9 nucleotides matching TRBD1. Per germline, CDR1 SGHRS and CDR2 YFSETQ. Unmatched junction bases numbered 5, after V lost 3 bases and J lost 8 bases. The CDR3 has 14 residues. The CDR3 nucleotides are TGCGCCAGCAGCTCGGACAGGGGAGAAGAAAAACTGTTTTTT. As protein: CASSSDRGEEKLFF.

The J gene is TRBJ2-1, the V gene TRBV27, with a weak D call TRBD1 (6 bases). Germline assignment: CDR1 MNHEY and CDR2 SMNVEV (reference sequence). Trimming stripped 6 bases from V and 1 base from J, with 19 bases between. This CDR3 is built from 17 residues. As DNA, the CDR3 is TGTGCCAGCAGCACTTCCCGTGACAGGCTTTCCTACAATGAGCAGTTCTTC. Protein product: CASSTSRDRLSYNEQFF.

The chain links TRBV2 to TRBJ1-2; 10 bases agree with TRBD1. Trimming cost V 6 bases and J 5 bases; bases outside gene matches: 6. The CDR3 totals 14 residues. Germline V gene lookup returns CDR1 SNHLY and CDR2 FYNNEI. The CDR3 loop reads CASRPGTGDYGYTF. DNA of the CDR3: TGTGCCAGCAGGCCCGGGACAGGGGATTATGGCTACACCTTC.

V usage is TRBV5-1 and J usage is TRBJ1-4; TRBD1 aligns across 8 bases. Germline V gene lookup returns CDR1 SGHRS and CDR2 YFSETQ. The CDR3 length is 16 residues. Germline trimming cut 5 bases from V and 2 bases from J; bases unmatched to any gene: 8. CDR3 protein: CASREQGATTNEKLFF. The CDR3 DNA sequence: TGCGCCAGCAGGGAGCAGGGGGCGACGACTAATGAAAAACTGTTTTTT.

This chain connects TRBV10-2 to TRBJ1-1, with 7 bases lining up with TRBD1. Germline values: CDR1 WSHSY, CDR2 SAAADI. The CDR3 has 15 amino acids. The junction had 2 bases not matched to a gene; V was cut back by 0 bases and J by 1 base. The CDR3 reads CASSESGDRNTEAFF. The CDR3 DNA reads TGCGCCAGCAGTGAGTCGGGGGACAGGAACACTGAAGCTTTCTTT.

CDR3 sequence: CASSLAPGLGYEQYF. The CDR3 nucleotides are TGTGCCAGCAGCTTAGCGCCAGGGTTAGGCTACGAGCAGTACTTC. The chain uses TRBV7-2 and TRBJ2-7; TRBD1 might be the D (5 bases). The CDR3 length is 15 residues. Germline V lookup: CDR1 SGHTA, CDR2 FQGNSA. The V gene lost 0 bases and the J gene lost 3 bases, with 12 bases spanning the gap.

This clone was seen just once. V and J are TRBV13 and TRBJ2-7; possibly TRBD1 for D (5 bases). This CDR3 is 15 amino acids long. The V gene's germline CDR1 is PRHDT and CDR2 FYEKMQ (reference sequence). Trimming took 5 bases from V and 5 from J, leaving 19 bases between them. The CDR3 nucleotides read TGTGCCAGCAGCATTGACAGTCCCGGTAACCACGAGCAGTACGTC. It specifies CASSIDSPGNHEQYV.

The V call is TRBV11-2, the J call TRBJ1-5; D might be TRBD1 (6 bases). V shed 4 bases and J shed 4 bases, with 11 bases lying between them. The germline CDR1 and CDR2 sequences are SGHAT and FQNNGV. CDR3 length equals 14 residues. CDR3 nucleotides: TGTGCCAGCAGCTCAACAACAGGGAATCAGCCCCAGCATTTT. Its translation: CASSSTTGNQPQHF.

V is TRBV29-1 and J is TRBJ2-7; TRBD2 matches at 10 bases. The V gene's germline CDR1 is SQVTM and CDR2 ANQGSEA. The V and J ends lost 0 bases and 7 bases, in that order; junction bases with no gene match: 9. This CDR3 has 15 residues. CDR3 in DNA: TGCAGCGTTGAAGATCAGGCTAGCGGGGGCCGGGAGCAGTACTTC. Its translation is CSVEDQASGGREQYF.

V and J are TRBV27 and TRBJ2-5; 9 nucleotides align to TRBD1. The V gene end was trimmed by 3 bases and the J gene end by 3 bases; junction bases not matched to a gene: 11. Germline values: CDR1 MNHEY, CDR2 SMNVEV (reference sequence). The CDR3 extends over 17 amino acids. CDR3 amino acids: CASSFLPPTGGEETQYF. The CDR3 nucleotides read TGTGCCAGCAGTTTCTTACCCCCGACAGGGGGAGAAGAGACCCAGTACTTC.

The chain couples TRBV25-1 to TRBJ2-1, with a tentative D call TRBD2 (6 bases). The ends were cut back, 5 bases at V and 1 base at J, with 12 bases in the middle. The germline V gene encodes CDR1 MGHDK and CDR2 SYGVNS. There are 15 residues in the CDR3. For the CDR3, the DNA is TGTGCCAGCAGTATAAGCGGGTATTCCTACAATGAGCAGTTCTTC. It translates to CASSISGYSYNEQFF.

The V call is TRBV7-9, the J call TRBJ2-7; the D is unclear. The CDR3 is 15 amino acids. Germline values: CDR1 SEHNR, CDR2 FQNEAQ (reference sequence). CDR3 bases: TGTTCCAGCAGCTCCGACAAGGCGAACTCCTTAGAGCAGTACGTC. Its translation is CSSSSDKANSLEQYV.

The rearrangement uses TRBV4-1 and TRBJ1-3; D ambiguous. The CDR3 runs 15 residues. V lost 1 base to trimming and J lost 0 bases, with 7 bases between them. Germline V gene lookup returns CDR1 MGHRA and CDR2 YSYEKL. The CDR3 coding sequence is TGCGCCAGCAGCCAAGTCCCGTACTCTGGAAACACCATATATTTT. Its protein product is CASSQVPYSGNTIYF.

The chain uses TRBV4-1 and TRBJ2-7, with 10 bases identical to TRBD1. This CDR3 region has 18 residues. With V trimmed by 0 bases and J by 3 bases, 11 bases remained unmatched. CDR1 and CDR2 (germline): MGHRA, YSYEKL. The CDR3 DNA follows: TGCGCCAGCAGCCAAGATTCGCGAGGAGGGACAGGGGACTACGAGCAGTACGTC. Translating it yields CASSQDSRGGTGDYEQYV.

The CDR3 region has the DNA TGTGCCAGCAGTTTAGGGCTGGAAAACAATGAGCAGTTCTTC. It specifies CASSLGLENNEQFF. This chain uses TRBV28 with TRBJ2-1; D is unresolved. The CDR3 runs to 14 residues. Germline V gene data show CDR1 as MDHEN and CDR2 as SYDVKM. Trimming shortened V by 2 bases and J by 5 bases, and 10 bases separated the two germline ends. The full variable domain, with the rest looked up from reference TRBV28 and TRBJ2-1, is DVKVTQSSRYLVKRTGEKVFLECVQDMDHENMFWYRQDPGLGLRLIYFSYDVKMKEKGDIPEGYSVSREKKERFSLILESASTNQTSMYLCASSLGLENNEQFFGPGTRLTVL.

The V and J genes are TRBV28 and TRBJ2-3, with 9 bases lining up with TRBD1. The junction had 18 bases not matched to a gene; V was cut back by 3 bases and J by 5 bases. Germline CDR1 is MDHEN and CDR2 is SYDVKM. This CDR3 spans 19 amino acids. The CDR3 sequence is CASSLRGTGNVWIKDTQYF. The CDR3 region has the DNA TGTGCCAGCAGTTTGAGAGGGACAGGGAACGTTTGGATCAAAGATACGCAGTATTTT.

V and J are TRBV7-9 and TRBJ2-1; 9 bases are shared with TRBD1. The CDR3 is 15 residues long. Germline V gene sequence: CDR1 SEHNR, CDR2 FQNEAQ (reference sequence). The J segment lost 8 bases and the V segment lost 5 bases, leaving 10 bases of the junction unmatched. The CDR3 DNA follows: TGTGCCAGCAGCCACACCGGGACAGGGTTTTATGAGCAGTTCTTC. Encoded protein: CASSHTGTGFYEQFF.

V is TRBV7-9 and J is TRBJ1-2, with D hard to call. CDR3 length: 13 residues. V lost 4 bases and J 4 bases, leaving 10 bases between the germline ends. The germline gives CDR1 SEHNR, CDR2 FQNEAQ (reference sequence). The CDR3 coding sequence is TGTGCCAGCAGCTCCTCAGGTAGCTATGGCTACACCTTC. Residues: CASSSSGSYGYTF.

The chain has TRBV18 and TRBJ2-3; 8 nucleotides match TRBD1. CDR1 is KGHSH and CDR2 is LQKENI in the germline V gene. Trimming removed 3 bases from V and 6 bases from J; junction bases left unmatched: 5. This CDR3 has 14 residues. This CDR3 reads CASSPLDRVDTQYF. CDR3 bases: TGTGCCAGCTCACCCCTGGACAGGGTGGATACGCAGTATTTT. Variable domain in full (rest from reference TRBV18 and TRBJ2-3): NAGVMQNPRHLVRRRGQEARLRCSPMKGHSHVYWYRQLPEEGLKFMVYLQKENIIDESGMPKERFSAEFPKEGPSILRIQQVVRGDSAAYFCASSPLDRVDTQYFGPGTRLTVL.

The V and J genes are TRBV10-3 and TRBJ1-2; 8 bases fit TRBD1. The CDR3 sequence is 13 residues long. V trimming: 6 bases; J trimming: 7 bases; junction bases outside the gene matches: 7. CDR1 and CDR2 (germline): ENHRY, SYGVKD. CDR3 region: CAISDTQGAGYTF. The DNA for the CDR3 is TGTGCCATCAGCGATACCCAGGGGGCTGGCTACACCTTC.

The J gene is TRBJ1-2, the V gene TRBV9; D is ambiguous. From germline, CDR1 is SGDLS and CDR2 YYNGEE. V was cut by 3 bases and J by 3 bases, with 12 bases left in between. The CDR3 extends over 14 amino acids. Here the CDR3 DNA reads TGTGCCAGCAGCGAGGCCGGGAGTCACTATGGCTACACCTTC. Protein: CASSEAGSHYGYTF.